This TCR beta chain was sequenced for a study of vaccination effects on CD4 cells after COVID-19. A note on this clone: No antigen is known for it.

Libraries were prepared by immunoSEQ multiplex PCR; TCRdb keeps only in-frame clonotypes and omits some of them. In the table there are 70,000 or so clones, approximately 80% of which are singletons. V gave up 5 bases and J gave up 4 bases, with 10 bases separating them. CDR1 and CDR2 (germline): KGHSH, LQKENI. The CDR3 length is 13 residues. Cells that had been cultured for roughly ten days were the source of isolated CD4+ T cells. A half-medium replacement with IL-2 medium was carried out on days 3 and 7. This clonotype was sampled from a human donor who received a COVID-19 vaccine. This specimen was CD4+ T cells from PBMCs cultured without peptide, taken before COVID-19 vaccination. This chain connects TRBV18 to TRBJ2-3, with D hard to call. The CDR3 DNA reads TGTGCCAGCTCATCGGGTTTTGCAGATACGCAGTATTTT. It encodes CASSSGFADTQYF. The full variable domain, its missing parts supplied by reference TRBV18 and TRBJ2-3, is NAGVMQNPRHLVRRRGQEARLRCSPMKGHSHVYWYRQLPEEGLKFMVYLQKENIIDESGMPKERFSAEFPKEGPSILRIQQVVRGDSAAYFCASSSGFADTQYFGPGTRLTVL.